This entry lists 8 T cell receptor beta chains sequenced from one sample in a study of shared clonotypes between healthy human individuals (dated by TCRdb to 2019 to 2021). Libraries were constructed by the immunoSEQ multiplex PCR assay. As stored in TCRdb, this immuneACCESS dataset retains in-frame rearrangements with V and J assigned. A fraction of the clones does not appear; measured against another copy, unresolved V genes explain less than half of the discrepancy, and the remainder lacks a known reason. The table for this sample lists around 2,000,000 clones; approximately 94% of them were counted only once. Approximately 1.7% of the sample comes from the top ten. For the CD8 naive samples, CD45RO-negative cells were positively selected for CCR7, yielding a CD45RA+CCR7+ population from which TemRA cells were excluded. Sequencing input: naive CD8+ T cells from PBMCs. The sample's cell subset or site label is to be understood as: CD45RA+CCR7+. These receptors originate from a man aged 18 to 30 in good health. Some clones in this sample may be carry-over from other donors' samples.

V is TRBV28 and J is TRBJ2-7, with D unclear. Trimming removed 2 bases at V and 0 bases at J, with 14 bases between. CDR1 MDHEN and CDR2 SYDVKM come from the germline V gene. This CDR3 is 16 amino acids long. The CDR3 DNA reads TGTGCCAGCAGTTTAAGTTTGACACAGAGCTCCTACGAGCAGTACTTC. Encoded protein: CASSLSLTQSSYEQYF.

This clone occurred once. V and J are TRBV5-8 and TRBJ2-7; D not resolved. CDR1 and CDR2 (germline): SGHTS, YDEGEE. The CDR3 is made up of 14 amino acids. V dropped 4 bases and J dropped 3 bases, with 14 bases sitting between them. DNA for the CDR3: TGTGCCAGCAGCCCCATTGAAGGGCTCTACGAGCAGTACTTC. Residues: CASSPIEGLYEQYF. The whole variable domain, remainder taken from reference TRBV5-8 and TRBJ2-7, is EAGVTQSPTHLIKTRGQQATLRCSPISGHTSVYWYQQALGLGLQFLLWYDEGEERNRGNFPPRFSGRQFPNYSSELNVNALELEDSALYLCASSPIEGLYEQYFGPGTRLTVT.

The rearrangement uses TRBV5-1 and TRBJ2-7; D gene ambiguous. Germline values: CDR1 SGHRS, CDR2 YFSETQ. Trimming stripped 5 bases from V and 3 bases from J, with 12 bases between. CDR3 length equals 13 residues. The CDR3, as DNA: TGCGCCAGCAGGCTTCCCCCGGGCTACGAGCAGTACTTC. Its translation is CASRLPPGYEQYF.

The genes are TRBV5-1 and TRBJ2-7; maybe TRBD1 (6 bases). The CDR3 contains 13 residues. V was pared by 3 bases and J by 3 bases, with 10 bases between. Germline CDR1 reads SGHRS; CDR2 reads YFSETQ. The CDR3 nucleotides are TGCGCCAGCAGCTATACCAGGGGCTACGAGCAGTACTTC. Encoded protein: CASSYTRGYEQYF.

The J gene is TRBJ2-7, the V gene TRBV6-6, with 8 bases matching TRBD2. V dropped 8 bases and J dropped 0; count of bases not matched to a gene: 6. The CDR3 totals 14 residues. Germline V gene sequence: CDR1 MNHNY, CDR2 SVGAGI (reference sequence). CDR3 region: CASFGSGSSYEQYF. The CDR3 DNA reads TGTGCCAGCTTCGGGAGCGGGAGCTCCTACGAGCAGTACTTC.

The J gene is TRBJ2-7, the V gene TRBV4-3; 7 positions agree with TRBD1. CDR3 length: 16 amino acids. Germline V gene data show CDR1 as LGHNA and CDR2 as YSLEER. V gave up 4 bases and J gave up 3 bases; unmatched junction bases: 12. CDR3 bases: TGCGCCAGCAGCCCTCGATGGCCGGGACAGCGCTACGAGCAGTACTTC. Amino acid sequence: CASSPRWPGQRYEQYF.

The CDR3, as DNA: TGTGCCAGCAGAGGAGGGGGCTATGGCTACACCTTC. The encoded protein is CASRGGGYGYTF. J is TRBJ1-2 and V is TRBV27, with a weak D call TRBD1 (6 bases). This CDR3 is 12 amino acids long. V gave up 6 bases and J gave up 4 bases, with 9 bases separating them. CDR1 MNHEY and CDR2 SMNVEV come from the germline V gene (reference sequence).

V is TRBV4-1 and J is TRBJ2-3; D ambiguous. Germline lookup yields CDR1 MGHRA and CDR2 YSYEKL. This CDR3 comprises 18 residues. Trimming stripped 1 base from V and 5 bases from J, with 22 bases between. Written as DNA, the CDR3 is TGCGCCAGCAGCCAAGGGTTCTTGAGGAGACGGGCCAAAGATACGCAGTATTTT. The encoded protein is CASSQGFLRRRAKDTQYF.